These 31 T cell receptor beta chains came from one sample sequenced in a study of vaccination and CD4 T cells after COVID-19. The treatment here: roughly 11-day PBMC culture with coronavirus spike peptide pools or control peptides (ViraFEST assay). Sequenced with the Oncomine TCR Beta short-read assay was DNA taken from cultured CD4+ T cells. TCRdb passed the PCR reads through MiXCR, listing each CDR3 protein once. In the table there are 4,000 or so distinct CDR3 sequences, approximately 19% of which are singletons. These receptors' targets are unknown. The source material was CD4+ T cells from blood, cultured in vitro. The receptors originated from a human donor who had recovered from COVID-19.

The rearrangement uses TRBV6-5 and TRBJ2-2, with 7 bases lining up with TRBD2. There are 16 residues in the CDR3. Per germline, CDR1 MNHEY and CDR2 SVGAGI. The V and J ends lost 4 bases and 1 base, in that order; junction bases with no gene match: 6. The chain's CDR3 is CASSSFSGGNTGELFF. The CDR3 nucleotides are TGTGCCAGCAGTTCCTTTTCGGGGGGGAACACCGGGGAGCTGTTTTTT.

The rearrangement links TRBV6-1 to TRBJ1-4; D remains unclear. V was trimmed by 5 bases and J by 9 bases, leaving 10 bases between them. Germline assignment: CDR1 MNHNS and CDR2 SASEGT. This CDR3 region has 12 residues. CDR3 loop: CASSHRRQKLFF. The CDR3 DNA follows: TGTGCCAGCAGTCACCGTCGGCAAAAACTGTTTTTT.

This rearrangement joins TRBV4-1 to TRBJ1-1, with a weak D call TRBD1 (5 bases). V lost 5 bases and J 0 bases, leaving 16 bases between the germline ends. Germline V gene lookup returns CDR1 MGHRA and CDR2 YSYEKL. The CDR3 contains 16 residues. CDR3 sequence: CASSLGTDTLNTEAFF. In DNA, the CDR3 is TGCGCCAGCAGCTTGGGAACGGACACTTTGAACACTGAAGCTTTCTTT.

This clonotype was seen a handful of times. The V gene is TRBV9, the J gene TRBJ1-2; D may be TRBD1 (6 bases). The CDR3 covers 15 residues. In germline, CDR1 is SGDLS, CDR2 YYNGEE. V lost 0 bases to trimming and J lost 6 bases, with 15 bases between them. The CDR3 protein is CASSVAGQLRDGYTF. The CDR3 coding sequence is TGTGCCAGCAGCGTAGCCGGACAGCTCCGGGATGGCTACACCTTC.

Notes on this clonotype: A much larger clone is a single base away; this may be a read error. This chain links TRBV6-2 or TRBV6-3 with TRBJ1-1, with D maybe TRBD1 (5 bases). The CDR3 covers 15 residues. Per germline, CDR1 MNHEY and CDR2 SVGEGT. CDR3 bases: TGTGCCAGCAGTTACCGGGCCGGGGCAATAGCTGAAACTTTCTTT. Translated, it gives CASSYRAGAIAETFF.

V and J are TRBV5-1 and TRBJ2-3; 10 nucleotides match TRBD2. V shed 4 bases and J 0 bases; nucleotides not matched to a gene: 14. Per the germline V gene, CDR1 is SGHRS and CDR2 is YFSETQ. This CDR3 comprises 19 residues. As DNA, the CDR3 is TGCGCCAGCAGCCTCGGTTTCATAGCGGGGGGACGGAGCACAGATACGCAGTATTTT. As protein: CASSLGFIAGGRSTDTQYF.

This clonotype is deemed medium-sized. The rearrangement links TRBV18 to TRBJ1-3; weak D call: TRBD1 (6 bases). Deletions cut 5 bases from V and 4 bases from J, with 9 bases between. This CDR3 has 13 residues. Germline-derived CDR1 and CDR2 are KGHSH and LQKENI. The CDR3: CASSTGYGNTIYF. In DNA, the CDR3 is TGTGCCAGCTCAACAGGGTACGGAAACACCATATATTTT.

This clonotype was detected only a few times. This chain links TRBV12-3 or TRBV12-4 with TRBJ1-1, with D unclear. Trimming took off 0 bases at V and 0 bases at J, with 8 bases between the two ends. This CDR3 comprises 15 residues. This CDR3 reads CASSLAGEMNTEAFF. DNA for the CDR3: TGTGCCAGCAGTTTAGCAGGCGAGATGAACACTGAAGCTTTCTTT.

V gene TRBV6-5 combines with J gene TRBJ2-7, with unresolved D. The CDR3 runs to 14 residues. Germline V gene lookup returns CDR1 MNHEY and CDR2 SVGAGI. With 3 bases removed from V and 2 bases from J, the gap between germline ends came to 11 bases. In DNA form, the CDR3 reads TGTGCCAGCAGTTATAACTTCCAAGCCTACGAGCAGTACTTC. Protein product: CASSYNFQAYEQYF.

This clonotype is termed medium-sized. This rearrangement joins TRBV30 to TRBJ2-2, with D unclear. V was pared by 0 bases and J by 2 bases, with 1 base between. The CDR3 spans 12 residues. CDR1 is GTSNPN, CDR2 SVGIG, per germline (reference sequence). CDR3: CAWSVNTGELFF. DNA for the CDR3: TGTGCCTGGAGTGTAAACACCGGGGAGCTGTTTTTT.

To note about this clonotype: Sequence at one end of the junction differs from germline and may be a read error. The rearrangement links TRBV11-2 to TRBJ2-1, with 8 positions matching TRBD2. The CDR3 consists of 17 residues. Germline lookup yields CDR1 SGHAT and CDR2 FQNNGV. CDR3 amino acids: CASSPYASGGLGDEQLF. Here the CDR3 DNA reads TGTGCCAGCAGCCCTTATGCCAGCGGGGGTTTAGGTGATGAGCAGCTCTTC.

DNA of the CDR3: TGCGCCAGCAGCTGGACAGGGGGCGGCTACACCTTC. Translated, it gives CASSWTGGGYTF. The V call is TRBV5-1, the J call TRBJ1-2; 11 bases line up with TRBD1. Losses at the gene ends were 3 bases for V and 8 bases for J; bases not matched to a gene: 0. This CDR3 contains 12 residues. Germline loops: CDR1 SGHRS, CDR2 YFSETQ.

By sample fraction, this clonotype is medium-sized. The V and J genes are TRBV2 and TRBJ1-1; D remains ambiguous. V was shortened by 7 bases and J by 10 bases, with 22 bases between the two germline ends. There are 14 residues in the CDR3. In germline, CDR1 is SNHLY, CDR2 FYNNEI. The CDR3 DNA reads as TGTGCCAGCATCGAGAGCGACCACCCCCGGGGAGCTTTCTTT. Its protein is CASIESDHPRGAFF.

The CDR3 is CASSALGTGLRNQPQHF. For the CDR3, the DNA is TGTGCCAGCAGCGCTCTAGGGACAGGGCTCAGGAATCAGCCCCAGCATTTT. The chain employs TRBV9 and TRBJ1-5, with 9 bases aligning to TRBD1. CDR1 and CDR2 from the germline V gene are SGDLS and YYNGEE. The V gene end was trimmed by 3 bases and the J gene end by 4 bases; junction bases not matched to a gene: 11. The length of the CDR3 is 17 residues.

The chain couples TRBV5-5 to TRBJ1-1; TRBD1 is a possible D gene (5 bases). Germline V CDR1 and CDR2: SGHKS, YYEKEE (reference sequence). CDR3 length: 16 amino acids. The V end was cut by 0 bases, the J end by 7 bases, with 19 bases between. Written as DNA, the CDR3 is TGTGCCAGCAGCTTGGGGGCTAGGCAGGGCGGAAATGAAGCTTTCTTT. Translating gives CASSLGARQGGNEAFF.

The chain combines TRBV2 with TRBJ2-5; D is undetermined. This CDR3 has 11 residues. Between the trimmed V and J ends, which lost 4 bases and 2 bases, there was a span of 2 bases. Germline V gene lookup returns CDR1 SNHLY and CDR2 FYNNEI. The CDR3: CASSGQETQYF. Here the CDR3 DNA reads TGTGCCAGCAGTGGGCAAGAGACCCAGTACTTC.

This clonotype has just a few counts. The chain carries TRBV12-3 or TRBV12-4 and TRBJ1-1; the D gene is possibly TRBD1 (6 bases). Trimming removed 5 bases at V and 3 bases at J, with 13 bases between. There are 14 residues in the CDR3. CDR3 coding DNA: TGTGCCAGCAGTCCCCGGGACACCTACACTGAAGCTTTCTTT. Encoded protein: CASSPRDTYTEAFF.

The chain has TRBV7-9 and TRBJ2-5; 8 bases line up with TRBD2. The germline gives CDR1 SEHNR, CDR2 FQNEAQ (reference sequence). The CDR3 spans 13 residues. V lost 5 bases and J lost 7; bases outside the gene matches: 6. DNA for the CDR3: TGTGCCAGCAGCAAGGCCGGGGGGGCGACCCAGTACTTC. Its protein is CASSKAGGATQYF.

V and J are TRBV30 and TRBJ2-1; 8 nucleotides match TRBD2. Looked up from germline, CDR1 is GTSNPN and CDR2 is SVGIG (reference sequence). This CDR3 contains 16 residues. J was trimmed by 7 bases and V by 5 bases; bases with no gene match: 16. CDR3 sequence (DNA): TGTGCCTGGGAGGGCGGGGGGCAATTTACTTCGAATGAGCAGTTCTTC. Its translation: CAWEGGGQFTSNEQFF. Full variable domain (outside the CDR3, taken from reference TRBV30 and TRBJ2-1): SQTIHQWPATLVQPVGSPLSLECTVEGTSNPNLYWYRQAAGRGLQLLFYSVGIGQISSEVPQNLSASRPQDRQFILSSKKLLLSDSGFYLCAWEGGGQFTSNEQFFGPGTRLTVL.

The J gene is TRBJ1-2, the V gene TRBV12-3 or TRBV12-4; D is unresolved. This CDR3 region has 13 residues. Trimming cost V 0 bases and J 4 bases, with 6 bases left between them. The CDR3 sequence is CASSLAGPYGYTF. The DNA for the CDR3 is TGTGCCAGCAGTTTAGCAGGGCCCTATGGCTACACCTTC.

This clonotype occurred a few times. V gene TRBV5-8 combines with J gene TRBJ1-2; 8 nucleotides agree with TRBD1. The trim removed 4 bases at V and 2 bases at J, leaving 4 bases unmatched. The CDR3 contains 14 residues. The V gene's germline CDR1 is SGHTS and CDR2 YDEGEE. CDR3 sequence reads: CASSADRDNYGYTF. For the CDR3, the DNA is TGTGCCAGCAGCGCGGACAGGGACAACTATGGCTACACCTTC.

A few counts support this clonotype. CDR3 protein: CASSRTGTSEKLFF. The DNA of the CDR3 is TGCGCCAGCAGCCGGACAGGGACATCGGAAAAACTGTTTTTT. The chain links TRBV10-2 to TRBJ1-4, with 8 bases aligning to TRBD1. Germline CDR1 and CDR2: WSHSY and SAAADI. Trimming cost V 6 bases and J 8 bases; bases outside gene matches: 8. This CDR3 spans 14 amino acids.

This clonotype was seen a few times. The J gene is TRBJ2-7, the V gene TRBV27, with TRBD2 identical over 9 bases. Germline CDR1 is MNHEY and CDR2 is SMNVEV (reference sequence). Trimming removed 6 bases from V and 2 bases from J; junction bases left unmatched: 2. CDR3 size: 13 residues. This CDR3 reads CASRRGGPYEQYF. The CDR3 DNA reads TGTGCCAGCAGGCGGGGGGGACCCTACGAGCAGTACTTC.

The CDR3 loop reads CASSQTRTGGAHYGYTF. CDR3 DNA sequence: TGTGCCAGCAGCCAAACGAGGACAGGGGGCGCCCACTATGGCTACACCTTC. V gene TRBV3-1 combines with J gene TRBJ1-2; 11 bases match TRBD1. V was pared by 2 bases and J by 3 bases, with 8 bases of the junction left unmatched. The CDR3 covers 17 residues. Per the germline V gene, CDR1 is LGHDT and CDR2 is YNNKEL (reference sequence).

Only a few counts were recorded for this clonotype. V gene TRBV20-1 combines with J gene TRBJ2-5; TRBD2 matches 11 bases. V was pared by 3 bases and J by 4 bases, with 7 bases of the junction left unmatched. Germline CDR1 reads DFQATT; CDR2 reads SNEGSKA (reference sequence). The CDR3 has 15 amino acids. This CDR3 reads CSASLLAGGPETQYF. CDR3 sequence (DNA): TGCAGTGCTAGCCTCCTAGCGGGGGGCCCAGAGACCCAGTACTTC.

This clonotype has more than one count but fewer than ten. The chain links TRBV6-1 to TRBJ1-1; 8 bases map to TRBD1. V shed 5 bases, J shed 1 base, and the junction held 24 bases outside the gene matches. The length of the CDR3 is 21 residues. Germline CDR1 MNHNS, CDR2 SASEGT. The CDR3 DNA reads as TGTGCCAGCAGTCCTGGGGGTTGGGACAGGTGGTTAACTTCTAGGAACACTGAAGCTTTCTTT. Translated, it gives CASSPGGWDRWLTSRNTEAFF.

This chain links TRBV2 with TRBJ2-3; 15 bases are shared with TRBD2. Germline V lookup: CDR1 SNHLY, CDR2 FYNNEI. The V and J ends lost 8 bases and 0 bases, in that order; junction bases with no gene match: 3. The CDR3 contains 16 residues. CDR3 region: CASLGLAGGSTDTQYF. The CDR3 nucleotides are TGTGCCAGCCTGGGACTAGCGGGGGGAAGCACAGATACGCAGTATTTT.

This clonotype is medium-sized. The CDR3 coding sequence is TGTGCCAGCTCCACGGAGAGCAATCAGCCCCAGCATTTT. Its protein is CASSTESNQPQHF. The chain carries TRBV6-4 and TRBJ1-5; D ambiguous. Trimming pared 8 bases from V and 1 base from J, leaving 9 bases between. Germline V gene data show CDR1 as MRHNA and CDR2 as SNTAGT. This CDR3 region has 13 residues.

About this clonotype itself: Mismatch with germline at one junction end may stem from a read error. This chain joins TRBV30 and TRBJ1-4; D gene uncertain. The CDR3 has 13 residues. CDR1 and CDR2 (germline): GTSNPN, SVGIG (reference sequence). The CDR3 region is CAWDRATNEKLFF. Here the CDR3 DNA reads TGTGCCTGGGACCGGGCAACGAATGAAAAACTGTTTTTT.

This clonotype was detected only a few times. The chain has TRBV20-1 and TRBJ2-2, with D tentatively TRBD2 (6 bases). CDR3 size: 14 residues. The V gene's germline CDR1 is DFQATT and CDR2 SNEGSKA (reference sequence). The CDR3 sequence: CSATQGRGTGELFF. DNA for the CDR3: TGCAGCGCGACCCAGGGTCGGGGGACCGGGGAGCTGTTTTTT.

The DNA for the CDR3 is TGTGCCAGCAGTTTAAGGTCTCTCGACGGGGAGCTGTTTTTT. This sequence encodes CASSLRSLDGELFF. This sequence joins TRBV27 and TRBJ2-2, with D uncertain. Trimming pared 2 bases from V and 7 bases from J, leaving 11 bases between. CDR3 length: 14 residues. The germline V gene encodes CDR1 MNHEY and CDR2 SMNVEV (reference sequence).